This TCR beta chain was captured by sequencing in a study of immune evolution from preneoplasia to lung adenocarcinoma. As concerns this clone: The antigen remains undetermined.

Using immunoSEQ multiplex PCR, the repertoire was profiled, and TCRdb retains in-frame clones only, with some absent. The sample has fewer than 9,000 clones; just under 80% are singletons. Germline CDR1 and CDR2: MNHNY and SVGAGI (reference sequence). The CDR3 is 15 amino acids. V dropped 5 bases and J dropped 2 bases, with 10 bases sitting between them. Study conclusions and caveats: Top clone share appeared to fall from AAH through AIS, MIA, adenocarcinoma.

The chain couples TRBV6-6 to TRBJ1-6, with D possibly TRBD1 on 5 matching bases. What was sequenced was FFPE adjacent normal lung tissue. This TCR was recovered from a person aged 65 to 79 with lung adenocarcinoma. CDR3 protein: CASSTTAAYNSPLHF. The CDR3 DNA reads as TGTGCCAGCAGTACGACAGCGGCCTATAATTCACCCCTCCACTTT.